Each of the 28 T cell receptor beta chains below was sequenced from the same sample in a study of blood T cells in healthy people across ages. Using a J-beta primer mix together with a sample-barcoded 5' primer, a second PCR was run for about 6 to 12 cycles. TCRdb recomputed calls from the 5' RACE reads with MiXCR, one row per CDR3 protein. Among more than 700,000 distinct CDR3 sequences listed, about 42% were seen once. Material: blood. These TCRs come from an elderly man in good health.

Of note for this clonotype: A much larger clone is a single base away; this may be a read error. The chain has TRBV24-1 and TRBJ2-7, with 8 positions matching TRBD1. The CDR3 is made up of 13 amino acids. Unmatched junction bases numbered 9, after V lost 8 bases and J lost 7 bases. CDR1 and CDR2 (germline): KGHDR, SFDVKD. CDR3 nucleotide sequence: TGTGCCACCAACGGACAGGGAAACAATGAGCAGTACTTC. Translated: CATNGQGNNEQYF.

CDR3 residues: CASSLAGTQPYEQYF. For the CDR3, the DNA is TGTGCCAGCAGCCTGGCCGGGACGCAACCCTACGAGCAGTACTTC. V usage is TRBV7-2 and J usage is TRBJ2-7; D possibly uses TRBD1 or TRBD2 (5 bases each). Germline V lookup: CDR1 SGHTA, CDR2 FQGNSA. The CDR3 consists of 15 residues. V was shortened by 5 bases and J by 2 bases, with 16 bases between the two germline ends.

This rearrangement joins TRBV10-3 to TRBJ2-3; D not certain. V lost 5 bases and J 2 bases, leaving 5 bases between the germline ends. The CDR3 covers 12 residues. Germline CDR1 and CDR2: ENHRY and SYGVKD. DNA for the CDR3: TGTGCCATCAGTAGTTCCACAGATACGCAGTATTTT. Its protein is CAISSSTDTQYF.

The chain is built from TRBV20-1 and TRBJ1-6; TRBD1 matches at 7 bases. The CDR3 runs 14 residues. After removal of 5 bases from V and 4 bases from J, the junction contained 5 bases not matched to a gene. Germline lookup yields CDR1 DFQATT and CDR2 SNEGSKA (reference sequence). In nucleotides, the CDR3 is TGCAGTGCTGTTGACAGGGATTATAATTCACCCCTCCACTTT. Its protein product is CSAVDRDYNSPLHF.

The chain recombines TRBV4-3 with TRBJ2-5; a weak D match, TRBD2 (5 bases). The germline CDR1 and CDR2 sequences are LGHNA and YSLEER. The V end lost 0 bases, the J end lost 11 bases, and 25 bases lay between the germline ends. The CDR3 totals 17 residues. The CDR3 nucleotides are TGCGCCAGCAGCCAAGATACGACGGGGTCTTTCGGCAATGAGCAGTACTTC. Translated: CASSQDTTGSFGNEQYF.

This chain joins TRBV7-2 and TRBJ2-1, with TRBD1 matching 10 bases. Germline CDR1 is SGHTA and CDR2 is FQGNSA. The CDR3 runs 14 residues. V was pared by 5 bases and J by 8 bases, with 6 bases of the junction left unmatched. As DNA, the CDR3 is TGTGCCAGCAGCCCCCGGGACAGGGGATATGAGCAGTTCTTC. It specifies CASSPRDRGYEQFF.

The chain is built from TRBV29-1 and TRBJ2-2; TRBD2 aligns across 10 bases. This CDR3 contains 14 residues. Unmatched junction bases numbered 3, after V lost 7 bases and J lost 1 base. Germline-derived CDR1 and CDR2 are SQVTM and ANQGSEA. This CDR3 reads CSGVAGGNTGELFF. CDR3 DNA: TGCAGCGGTGTAGCGGGAGGGAACACCGGGGAGCTGTTTTTT.

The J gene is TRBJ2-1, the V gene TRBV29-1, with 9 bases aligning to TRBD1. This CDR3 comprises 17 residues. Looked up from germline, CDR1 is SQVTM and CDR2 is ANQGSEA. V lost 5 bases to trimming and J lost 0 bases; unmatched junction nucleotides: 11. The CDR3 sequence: CSVSDLRGQGSYNEQFF. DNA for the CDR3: TGCAGCGTTTCCGATCTTAGGGGACAGGGCTCCTACAATGAGCAGTTCTTC.

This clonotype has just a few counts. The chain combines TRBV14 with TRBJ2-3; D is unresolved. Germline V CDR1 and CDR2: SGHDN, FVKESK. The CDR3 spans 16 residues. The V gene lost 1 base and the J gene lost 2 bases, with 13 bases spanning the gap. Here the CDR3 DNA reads TGTGCCAGCAGCCAAGTTGAGAATAGGTTCACAGATACGCAGTATTTT. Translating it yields CASSQVENRFTDTQYF. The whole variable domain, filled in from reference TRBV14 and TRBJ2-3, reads EAGVTQFPSHSVIEKGQTVTLRCDPISGHDNLYWYRRVMGKEIKFLLHFVKESKQDESGMPNNRFLAERTGGTYSTLKVQPAELEDSGVYFCASSQVENRFTDTQYFGPGTRLTVL.

The DNA for the CDR3 is TGCAGTGCTAGAGATTCGGCTAGCGGGGGGCCCTACGAGCAGTACTTC. This encodes CSARDSASGGPYEQYF. V is TRBV20-1 and J is TRBJ2-7; 11 bases are a match to TRBD2. Germline V gene data show CDR1 as DFQATT and CDR2 as SNEGSKA (reference sequence). The CDR3 is 16 residues long. The V segment lost 0 bases and the J segment 2 bases; nucleotides outside the gene matches: 6.

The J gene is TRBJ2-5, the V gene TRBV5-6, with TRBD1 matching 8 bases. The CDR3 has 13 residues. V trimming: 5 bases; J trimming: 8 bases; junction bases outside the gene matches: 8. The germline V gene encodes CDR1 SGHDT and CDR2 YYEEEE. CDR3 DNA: TGTGCCAGCAGGCGCCGACAGGGGAGCACCCAGTACTTC. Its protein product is CASRRRQGSTQYF.

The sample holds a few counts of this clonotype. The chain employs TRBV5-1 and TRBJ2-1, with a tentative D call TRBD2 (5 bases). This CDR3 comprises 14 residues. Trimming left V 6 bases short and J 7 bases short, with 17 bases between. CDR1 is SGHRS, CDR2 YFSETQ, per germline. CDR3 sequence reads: CASTVSPPGNEQFF. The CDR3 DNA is TGCGCCAGCACGGTCTCCCCCCCGGGGAATGAGCAGTTCTTC.

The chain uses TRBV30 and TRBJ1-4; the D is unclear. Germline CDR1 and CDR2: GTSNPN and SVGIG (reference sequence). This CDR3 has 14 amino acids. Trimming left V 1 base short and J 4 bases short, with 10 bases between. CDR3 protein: CAWSARGRNEKLFF. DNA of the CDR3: TGTGCCTGGAGTGCCAGAGGGCGTAATGAAAAACTGTTTTTT.

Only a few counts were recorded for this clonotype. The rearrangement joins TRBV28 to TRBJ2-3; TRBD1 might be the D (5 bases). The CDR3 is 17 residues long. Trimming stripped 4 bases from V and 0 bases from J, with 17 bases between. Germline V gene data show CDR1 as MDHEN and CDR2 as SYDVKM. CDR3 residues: CASSSWGQAESTDTQYF. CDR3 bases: TGTGCCAGCAGTTCGTGGGGCCAGGCGGAGAGCACAGATACGCAGTATTTT.

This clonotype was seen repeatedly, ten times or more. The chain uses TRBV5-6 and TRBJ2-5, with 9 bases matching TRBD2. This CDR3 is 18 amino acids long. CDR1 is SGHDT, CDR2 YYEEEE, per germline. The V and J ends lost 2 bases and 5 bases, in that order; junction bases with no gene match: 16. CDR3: CASSFSTGLQREVETQYF. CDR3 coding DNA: TGTGCCAGCAGCTTTTCCACCGGTCTCCAGCGGGAGGTTGAGACCCAGTACTTC.

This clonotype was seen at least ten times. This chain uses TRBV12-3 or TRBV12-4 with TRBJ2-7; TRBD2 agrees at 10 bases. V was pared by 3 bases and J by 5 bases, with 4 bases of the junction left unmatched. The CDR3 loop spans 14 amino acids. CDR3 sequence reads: CASSFGTSGDEQYF. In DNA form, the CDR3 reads TGTGCCAGCAGTTTTGGCACTAGCGGGGACGAGCAGTACTTC.

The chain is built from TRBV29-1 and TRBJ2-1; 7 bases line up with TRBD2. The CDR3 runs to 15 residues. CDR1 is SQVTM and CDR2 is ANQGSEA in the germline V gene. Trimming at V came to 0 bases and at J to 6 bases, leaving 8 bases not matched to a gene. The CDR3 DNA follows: TGCAGCGTTGAAGAAAGACTAGCTACGGTCAATGAGCAGTTCTTC. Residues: CSVEERLATVNEQFF.

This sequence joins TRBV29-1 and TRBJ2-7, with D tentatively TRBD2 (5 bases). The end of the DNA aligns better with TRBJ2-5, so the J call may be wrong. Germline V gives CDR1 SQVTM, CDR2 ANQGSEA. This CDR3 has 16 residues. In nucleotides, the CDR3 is TGCAGCGTTGAAACCTCGGGGAGCTTCTCGGGTGAGACCCAGTACTTC. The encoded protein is CSVETSGSFSGETQYF.

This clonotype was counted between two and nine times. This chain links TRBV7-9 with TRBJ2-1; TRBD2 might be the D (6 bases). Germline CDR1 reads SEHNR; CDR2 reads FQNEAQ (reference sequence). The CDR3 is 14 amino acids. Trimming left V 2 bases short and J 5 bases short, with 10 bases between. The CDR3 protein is CASSLWGLDNEQFF. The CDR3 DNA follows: TGTGCCAGCAGCTTATGGGGACTTGACAATGAGCAGTTCTTC.

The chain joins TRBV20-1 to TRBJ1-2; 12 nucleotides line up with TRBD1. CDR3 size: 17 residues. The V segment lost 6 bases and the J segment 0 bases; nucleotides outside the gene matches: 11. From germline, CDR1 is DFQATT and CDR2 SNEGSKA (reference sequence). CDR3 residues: CSATPGTGGTTNYGYTF. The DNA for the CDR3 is TGCAGTGCAACCCCCGGGACAGGGGGCACTACTAACTATGGCTACACCTTC.

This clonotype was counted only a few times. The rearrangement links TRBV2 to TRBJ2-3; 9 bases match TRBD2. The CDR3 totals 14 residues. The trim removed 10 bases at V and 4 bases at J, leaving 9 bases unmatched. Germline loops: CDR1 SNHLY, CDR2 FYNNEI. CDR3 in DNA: TGTGCCACCGACGGCGGGAGGGCCTCAGATACGCAGTATTTT. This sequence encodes CATDGGRASDTQYF.

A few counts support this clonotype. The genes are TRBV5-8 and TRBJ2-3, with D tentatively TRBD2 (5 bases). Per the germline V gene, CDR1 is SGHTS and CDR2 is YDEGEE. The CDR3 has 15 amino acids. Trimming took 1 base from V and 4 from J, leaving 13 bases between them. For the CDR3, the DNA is TGTGCCAGCAGCTTGAGAGGGCCGGGTGCAGATACGCAGTATTTT. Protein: CASSLRGPGADTQYF.

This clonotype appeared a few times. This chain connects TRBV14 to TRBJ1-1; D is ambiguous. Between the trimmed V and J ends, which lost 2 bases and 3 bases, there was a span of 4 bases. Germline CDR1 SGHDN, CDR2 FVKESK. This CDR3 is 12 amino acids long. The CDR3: CASSQFHTEAFF. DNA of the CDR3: TGTGCCAGCAGCCAATTTCACACTGAAGCTTTCTTT.

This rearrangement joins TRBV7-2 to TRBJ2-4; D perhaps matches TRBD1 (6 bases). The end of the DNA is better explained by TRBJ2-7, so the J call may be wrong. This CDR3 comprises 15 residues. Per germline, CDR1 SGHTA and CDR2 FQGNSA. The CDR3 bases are TGTGCCAGCAGCTTAGTACAGGGTGAGGCCTACGAGCAGTACTTC. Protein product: CASSLVQGEAYEQYF.

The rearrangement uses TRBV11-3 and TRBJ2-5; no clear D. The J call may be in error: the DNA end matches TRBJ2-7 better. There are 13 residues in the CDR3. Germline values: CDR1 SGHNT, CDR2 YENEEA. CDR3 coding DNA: TGTGCCAGCAGTCCCTTGAGGCTCTACGAGCAGTACTTC. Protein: CASSPLRLYEQYF.

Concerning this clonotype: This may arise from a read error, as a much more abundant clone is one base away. The CDR3 DNA is TGTGCCAGCAGAGAAACTAGCGGGAGTAACTACGAGCGGTACTTC. Protein: CASRETSGSNYERYF. V is TRBV2 and J is TRBJ2-7; 11 bases match TRBD2. The CDR3 spans 15 residues. The germline V gene has CDR1 SNHLY and CDR2 FYNNEI.

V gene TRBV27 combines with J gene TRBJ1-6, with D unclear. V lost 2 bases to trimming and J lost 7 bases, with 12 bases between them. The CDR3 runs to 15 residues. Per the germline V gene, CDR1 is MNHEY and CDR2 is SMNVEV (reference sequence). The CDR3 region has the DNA TGTGCCAGCAGTTTAAGCGCCGTAGGCAATTCACCCCTCCACTTT. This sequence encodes CASSLSAVGNSPLHF.

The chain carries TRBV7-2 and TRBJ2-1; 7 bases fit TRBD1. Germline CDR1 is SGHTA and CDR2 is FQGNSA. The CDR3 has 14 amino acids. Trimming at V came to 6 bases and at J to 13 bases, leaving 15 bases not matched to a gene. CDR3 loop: CASRPRTGQQTQFF. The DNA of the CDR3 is TGTGCCAGCAGACCTAGGACAGGTCAGCAGACCCAGTTCTTC.